Presented here are 23 T cell receptor beta chains from one specimen sequenced in a study of blood T cell repertoires in COVID-19. Sequenced by immunoSEQ multiplex PCR; TCRdb stores in-frame clones only, minus some. The sample carries about 50,000 clones, around 86% recorded once. Sample: peripheral blood. The receptor set was obtained from a man aged 70 or older with acute or convalescent COVID-19.

CDR3 sequence reads: CATSRGQSNTEAFF. The CDR3 region has the DNA TGTGCCACCAGCAGAGGTCAATCGAACACTGAAGCTTTCTTT. The chain carries TRBV15 and TRBJ1-1; D gene uncertain. The CDR3 is 14 amino acids. V lost 1 base and J lost 1, with 7 bases in between. The germline gives CDR1 LNHNV, CDR2 YYDKDF (reference sequence).

This rearrangement joins TRBV12-3 or TRBV12-4 to TRBJ2-7, with 14 bases matching TRBD2. CDR3 length: 13 amino acids. Trimming at V came to 10 bases and at J to 5 bases, leaving 4 bases not matched to a gene. CDR3 nucleotides: TGTGCCACGCGGACTAGCGGGAGGAACGAGCAGTACTTC. Translated: CATRTSGRNEQYF.

The chain employs TRBV24-1 and TRBJ1-1, with TRBD1 identical over 7 bases. Trimming at V came to 3 bases and at J to 3 bases, leaving 6 bases not matched to a gene. The CDR3 covers 15 residues. The germline CDR1 and CDR2 sequences are KGHDR and SFDVKD. For the CDR3, the DNA is TGTGCCACCAGTGATCCCCAGGGGGGCGACACTGAAGCTTTCTTT. Protein sequence: CATSDPQGGDTEAFF.

V gene TRBV7-2 combines with J gene TRBJ1-1; D might be TRBD1 (6 bases). Germline CDR1 and CDR2: SGHTA and FQGNSA. V gave up 3 bases and J gave up 0 bases, with 14 bases separating them. The CDR3 totals 16 residues. The CDR3 reads CASSFYLDSMNTEAFF. The CDR3 nucleotides read TGTGCCAGCAGCTTTTATTTGGACAGCATGAACACTGAAGCTTTCTTT.

The chain is built from TRBV9 and TRBJ1-1, with 8 positions matching TRBD1. The germline CDR1 and CDR2 sequences are SGDLS and YYNGEE. The V segment lost 4 bases and the J segment 1 base; nucleotides outside the gene matches: 6. This CDR3 is built from 15 residues. CDR3 sequence: CASSISGTGNTEAFF. The CDR3, as DNA: TGTGCCAGCAGCATCTCCGGGACAGGGAACACTGAAGCTTTCTTT.

CDR3: CASSLGPAILARKQFF. In DNA form, the CDR3 reads TGTGCCAGCAGCCTGGGGCCGGCTATACTAGCGCGAAAGCAGTTCTTC. V and J are TRBV14 and TRBJ2-1; 7 bases line up with TRBD2. The trim removed 4 bases at V and 11 bases at J, leaving 17 bases unmatched. This CDR3 has 16 amino acids. In germline, CDR1 is SGHDN, CDR2 FVKESK.

The gene calls are TRBV11-2 and TRBJ2-1, with D perhaps TRBD2 (6 bases). The V gene's germline CDR1 is SGHAT and CDR2 FQNNGV. The CDR3 contains 16 residues. The V gene lost 4 bases and the J gene lost 0 bases, with 13 bases spanning the gap. CDR3 region: CASSSDDGSSYNEQFF. CDR3 DNA: TGTGCCAGCAGCTCAGATGACGGGAGCTCCTACAATGAGCAGTTCTTC.

The rearrangement links TRBV6-2 or TRBV6-3 to TRBJ2-7, with 9 nucleotides matching TRBD2. V dropped 0 bases and J dropped 2; count of bases not matched to a gene: 2. There are 15 residues in the CDR3. Looked up from germline, CDR1 is MNHEY and CDR2 is SVGEGT. Here the CDR3 reads CASSYSSSGAYEQYF. The DNA for the CDR3 is TGTGCCAGCAGTTACTCATCTAGCGGGGCCTACGAGCAGTACTTC.

V is TRBV28 and J is TRBJ2-2; 8 bases are a match to TRBD2. Germline V gene data show CDR1 as MDHEN and CDR2 as SYDVKM. This CDR3 is built from 16 residues. J gave up 3 bases and V 4 bases, and 7 bases lay outside the gene matches. The CDR3 is CASSSAGTRDTGELFF. The CDR3 nucleotides are TGTGCCAGCAGTTCAGCCGGGACTAGGGACACCGGGGAGCTGTTTTTT.

The V gene is TRBV7-3, the J gene TRBJ2-3, with D possibly TRBD2 on 6 matching bases. CDR3 size: 13 residues. V was clipped by 3 bases and J by 9 bases, with 13 bases between them. Germline CDR1 SGHTA, CDR2 FQGTGA. Here the CDR3 DNA reads TGTGCCAGCAGCTTCCGATCACGGGGGACGCAGTATTTT. This codes for CASSFRSRGTQYF.

This chain joins TRBV7-6 and TRBJ2-3; D remains ambiguous. The germline V and J ends were trimmed by 0 bases and 1 base, with 14 bases remaining between them. The germline V gene encodes CDR1 SGHVS and CDR2 FNYEAQ. The CDR3 has 17 residues. The CDR3 DNA is TGTGCCAGCAGCTTAGCTCCCGCGGCCCTTCGCACAGATACGCAGTATTTT. This encodes CASSLAPAALRTDTQYF.

The V and J genes are TRBV14 and TRBJ1-2; D remains unclear. Germline assignment: CDR1 SGHDN and CDR2 FVKESK. The CDR3 has 13 residues. V was trimmed by 1 base and J by 8 bases, leaving 11 bases between them. The CDR3 sequence is CASSQVTFSGYTF. The CDR3 DNA reads as TGTGCCAGCAGCCAAGTAACTTTTTCCGGCTACACCTTC.

The J gene is TRBJ2-1, the V gene TRBV6-5; a weak D match, TRBD2 (5 bases). V shed 10 bases and J shed 0 bases, with 10 bases lying between them. CDR3 size: 13 residues. CDR1 is MNHEY and CDR2 is SVGAGI in the germline V gene. DNA of the CDR3: TGTGCCACCTTCCGGGACTCCTACAATGAGCAGTTCTTC. Amino acid sequence: CATFRDSYNEQFF.

The V gene is TRBV4-2, the J gene TRBJ1-4; the D gene is possibly TRBD1 (5 bases). CDR3 length: 15 residues. The germline V gene encodes CDR1 LGHNA and CDR2 YNFKEQ. V lost 1 base and J lost 6, with 12 bases in between. CDR3 protein: CASSQVGQGDEKLFF. The CDR3 DNA sequence: TGTGCCAGCAGCCAAGTTGGGCAGGGTGATGAAAAACTGTTTTTT.

This clone came up once. The chain joins TRBV6-6 to TRBJ1-5; D may be TRBD1 (6 bases). V lost 5 bases to trimming and J lost 11 bases, with 19 bases between them. The CDR3 sequence is 14 residues long. Germline V gene sequence: CDR1 MNHNY, CDR2 SVGAGI (reference sequence). The CDR3 reads CASSAPGGDKTQHF. For the CDR3, the DNA is TGTGCCAGCAGTGCGCCGGGGGGGGACAAGACCCAGCATTTT.

This clone was seen just once. The CDR3 DNA reads as TGTGCCAGCAGCGGCGACAGGGGGACCTACGAGCAGTACTTC. Translating gives CASSGDRGTYEQYF. This chain uses TRBV28 with TRBJ2-7, with 9 bases that match TRBD1. Germline assignment: CDR1 MDHEN and CDR2 SYDVKM. V lost 6 bases and J lost 2; bases outside the gene matches: 5. The CDR3 loop spans 14 amino acids.

This chain joins TRBV12-5 and TRBJ2-3; D unresolved. CDR3 size: 18 residues. Per the germline V gene, CDR1 is LGHNT and CDR2 is FRNRAP. The V end lost 0 bases, the J end lost 0 bases, and 16 bases lay between the germline ends. The CDR3 reads CASGLVLLAEVSTDTQYF. CDR3 sequence (DNA): TGTGCTAGTGGTTTGGTGTTACTGGCGGAAGTTAGCACAGATACGCAGTATTTT.

The chain joins TRBV18 to TRBJ1-5; D is unresolved. The CDR3 extends over 13 amino acids. The V end was cut by 5 bases, the J end by 5 bases, with 10 bases between. Germline CDR1 and CDR2: KGHSH and LQKENI. This chain's CDR3 is CASSYVVDQPQHF. The DNA of the CDR3 is TGTGCCAGCTCATACGTAGTGGATCAGCCCCAGCATTTT.

This chain links TRBV7-3 with TRBJ2-3; a weak D match, TRBD2 (7 bases). This CDR3 is 14 amino acids long. Trimming removed 3 bases from V and 6 bases from J, with 13 bases in between. Germline-derived CDR1 and CDR2 are SGHTA and FQGTGA. The CDR3 region has the DNA TGTGCCAGCAGCTTCTCGGGGGGCCCGGATACGCAGTATTTT. It translates to CASSFSGGPDTQYF.

The genes are TRBV7-8 and TRBJ2-4; possible D gene TRBD2, 6 bases. V dropped 0 bases and J dropped 6 bases, with 9 bases sitting between them. The CDR3 is 14 residues long. Germline CDR1 SGHVS, CDR2 FQNEAQ. CDR3 sequence: CASSLAGLLNIQYF. The CDR3 nucleotides read TGTGCCAGCAGCTTAGCGGGACTCCTAAACATTCAGTACTTC.

This sequence joins TRBV6-1 and TRBJ1-3; TRBD1 is a possible D gene (5 bases). The CDR3 has 16 residues. The V end lost 4 bases, the J end lost 0 bases, and 13 bases lay between the germline ends. Per the germline V gene, CDR1 is MNHNS and CDR2 is SASEGT. Here the CDR3 DNA reads TGTGCCAGCAGTGCCCCCGGGGGAAGCTCTGGAAACACCATATATTTT. Protein product: CASSAPGGSSGNTIYF.

The CDR3 sequence: CASSPPVGGALMNTEAFF. CDR3 in DNA: TGTGCCAGCAGCCCCCCCGTTGGGGGGGCCCTGATGAACACTGAAGCTTTCTTT. This sequence joins TRBV7-2 and TRBJ1-1, with D maybe TRBD1 (6 bases). The CDR3 is 18 amino acids. V gave up 5 bases and J gave up 0 bases, with 22 bases separating them. The germline gives CDR1 SGHTA, CDR2 FQGNSA.

V is TRBV18 and J is TRBJ1-6; TRBD1 matches at 9 bases. Germline V gene data show CDR1 as KGHSH and CDR2 as LQKENI. The V segment lost 0 bases and the J segment 8 bases; nucleotides outside the gene matches: 2. This CDR3 is built from 15 residues. DNA of the CDR3: TGTGCCAGCTCACCACCCGACAGGGGGGATTCACCCCTCCACTTT. Encoded protein: CASSPPDRGDSPLHF.